This note documents a single T cell receptor beta chain sequence. Its antigen is not known. This CDR3 region has 17 residues. Trimming cost V 0 bases and J 0 bases; bases outside gene matches: 4. Germline-derived CDR1 and CDR2 are SGHRS and YFSETQ. Per-sample PBMC isolation yielded at least 6.5 million cells. These data come from a study of blood T cells in healthy people across ages. Points from the study as a whole: Long-lived donors exceeded aged donors in naive CD4+ cells and diversity.

A second about 7 to 11 cycle PCR used barcoded and J-beta primers. MiXCR, applied by TCRdb to the 5' RACE reads, yields one record per CDR3 protein. The data contain around 620,000 distinct CDR3 sequences, 25% to 30% of them singletons. The J gene is TRBJ2-1, the V gene TRBV5-1; 9 bases are a match to TRBD1. Sequences were obtained from blood. This sequence originates from a woman in her 70s in good health. DNA for the CDR3: TGCGCCAGCAGCTTGGTAACAGGGGGCGTCTCCTACAATGAGCAGTTCTTC. Its translation is CASSLVTGGVSYNEQFF.